These 5 T cell receptor beta chains share one sample of origin, sequenced in a study of cytotoxic CD8 clonotypes in ibrutinib-treated CLL. The table came from immunoSEQ multiplex PCR; TCRdb's copy has only in-frame clones and leaves some out. The data contain about 160,000 clones, 81% of them singletons. The source was PBMCs, collected after 12 months of ibrutinib treatment. These receptors all come from a human donor with chronic lymphocytic leukemia.

The sample holds one count of this clone. The genes are TRBV28 and TRBJ2-3, with TRBD1 identical over 11 bases. With 6 bases clipped from V and 3 bases from J, the junction kept 5 bases outside the gene matches. Germline CDR1 is MDHEN and CDR2 is SYDVKM. The CDR3 spans 15 residues. In DNA, the CDR3 is TGTGCCAGCAGAGAGCGGGACAGGGGGACAGATACGCAGTATTTT. This sequence encodes CASRERDRGTDTQYF.

This clone was detected once. This chain connects TRBV7-9 to TRBJ1-2; 8 bases are shared with TRBD1. CDR1 SEHNR and CDR2 FQNEAQ come from the germline V gene (reference sequence). CDR3 length equals 13 residues. The junction had 4 bases not matched to a gene; V was cut back by 5 bases and J by 5 bases. The CDR3 reads CASSPGQGYGYTF. CDR3 bases: TGTGCCAGCAGCCCCGGACAGGGATATGGCTACACCTTC.

The chain recombines TRBV7-2 with TRBJ2-5; no firm D call. This CDR3 contains 15 residues. The germline V gene has CDR1 SGHTA and CDR2 FQGNSA. V was pared by 3 bases and J by 1 base, with 12 bases between. CDR3 sequence: CASSLSRAAQETQYF. The CDR3 nucleotides are TGTGCCAGCAGCTTGTCAAGGGCAGCCCAAGAGACCCAGTACTTC.

The rearrangement links TRBV5-1 to TRBJ2-1; D remains unclear. The CDR3 is 13 amino acids. The V end lost 0 bases, the J end lost 9 bases, and 10 bases lay between the germline ends. Germline CDR1 reads SGHRS; CDR2 reads YFSETQ. The CDR3: CASSLGVATEQFF. DNA of the CDR3: TGCGCCAGCAGCTTGGGAGTGGCCACTGAGCAGTTCTTC.

The CDR3 loop reads CASSTGRGRADSEQFF. CDR3 in DNA: TGTGCCAGCAGCACGGGCCGCGGACGGGCCGACAGTGAGCAGTTCTTC. The gene calls are TRBV11-2 and TRBJ2-1, with D possibly being TRBD1 (5 bases). The CDR3 runs to 16 residues. V lost 5 bases and J 9 bases, leaving 23 bases between the germline ends. CDR1 and CDR2 (germline): SGHAT, FQNNGV.